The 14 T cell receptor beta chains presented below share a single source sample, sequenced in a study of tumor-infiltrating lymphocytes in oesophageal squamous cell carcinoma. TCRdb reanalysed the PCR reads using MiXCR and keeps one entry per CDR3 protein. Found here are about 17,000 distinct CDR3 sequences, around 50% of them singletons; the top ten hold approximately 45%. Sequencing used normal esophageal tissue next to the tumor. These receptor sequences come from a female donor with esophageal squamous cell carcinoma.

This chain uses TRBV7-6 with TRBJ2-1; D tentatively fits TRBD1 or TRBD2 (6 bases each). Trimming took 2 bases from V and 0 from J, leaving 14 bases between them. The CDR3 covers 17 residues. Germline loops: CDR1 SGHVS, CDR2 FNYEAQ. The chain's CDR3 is CASSLKGGLSSYNEQFF. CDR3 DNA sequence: TGTGCCAGCAGCTTAAAGGGGGGTTTAAGCTCCTACAATGAGCAGTTCTTC.

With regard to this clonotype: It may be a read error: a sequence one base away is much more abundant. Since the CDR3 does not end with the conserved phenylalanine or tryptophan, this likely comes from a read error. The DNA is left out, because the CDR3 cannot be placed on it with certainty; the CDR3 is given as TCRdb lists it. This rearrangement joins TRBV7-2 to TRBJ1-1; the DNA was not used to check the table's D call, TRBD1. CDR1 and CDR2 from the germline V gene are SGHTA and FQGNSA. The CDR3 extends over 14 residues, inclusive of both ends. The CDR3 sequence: CASSLRVVSSTSGQ.

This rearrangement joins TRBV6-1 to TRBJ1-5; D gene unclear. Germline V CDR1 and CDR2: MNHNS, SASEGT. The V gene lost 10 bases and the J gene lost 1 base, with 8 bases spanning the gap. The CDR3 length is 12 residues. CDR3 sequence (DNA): TGTGCCACCAGCGACAGCAATCAGCCCCAGCATTTT. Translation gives CATSDSNQPQHF.

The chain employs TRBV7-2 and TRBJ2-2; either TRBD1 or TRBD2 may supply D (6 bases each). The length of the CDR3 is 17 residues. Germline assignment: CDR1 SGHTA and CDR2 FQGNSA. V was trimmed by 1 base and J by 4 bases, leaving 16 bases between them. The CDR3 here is CASSLGGQLRGTGELFF. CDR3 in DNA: TGTGCCAGCAGCTTAGGAGGACAGTTGCGGGGCACCGGGGAGCTGTTTTTT.

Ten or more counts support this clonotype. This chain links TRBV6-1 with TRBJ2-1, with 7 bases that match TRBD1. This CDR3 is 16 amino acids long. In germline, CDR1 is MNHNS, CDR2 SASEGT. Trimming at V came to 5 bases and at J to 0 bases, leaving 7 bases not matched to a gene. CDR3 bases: TGTGCCAGCAGTTATGTGGGACAGAGCTCCTACAATGAGCAGTTCTTC. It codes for CASSYVGQSSYNEQFF.

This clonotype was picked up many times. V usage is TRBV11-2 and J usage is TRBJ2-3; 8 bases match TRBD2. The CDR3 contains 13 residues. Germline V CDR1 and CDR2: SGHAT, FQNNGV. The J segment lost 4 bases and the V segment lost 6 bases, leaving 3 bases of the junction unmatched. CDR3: CASRVAGSDTQYF. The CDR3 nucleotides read TGTGCCAGCAGAGTAGCGGGGTCAGATACGCAGTATTTT.

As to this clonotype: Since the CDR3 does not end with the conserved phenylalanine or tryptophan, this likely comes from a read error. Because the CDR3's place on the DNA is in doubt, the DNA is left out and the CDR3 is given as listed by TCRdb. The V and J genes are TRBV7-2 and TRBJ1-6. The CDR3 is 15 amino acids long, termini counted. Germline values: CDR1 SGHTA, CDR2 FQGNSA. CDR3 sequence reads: CASSSPSVRGQFFGP.

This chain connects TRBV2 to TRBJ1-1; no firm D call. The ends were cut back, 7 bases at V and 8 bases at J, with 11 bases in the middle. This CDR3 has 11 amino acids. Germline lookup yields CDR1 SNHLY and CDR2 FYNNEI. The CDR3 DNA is TGTGCCAGCACCAGCGCAGTCGAAGCTTTCTTT. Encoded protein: CASTSAVEAFF.

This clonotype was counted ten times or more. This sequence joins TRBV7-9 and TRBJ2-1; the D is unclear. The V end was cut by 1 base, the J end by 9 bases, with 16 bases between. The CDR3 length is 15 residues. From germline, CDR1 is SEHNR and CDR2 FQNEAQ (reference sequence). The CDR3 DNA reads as TGTGCCAGCAGCTTAGATAGGAGCGTAGCCGCTGAGCAGTTCTTC. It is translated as CASSLDRSVAAEQFF.

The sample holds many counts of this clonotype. This CDR3 reads CASSLRQGLNSPLHF. In DNA form, the CDR3 reads TGTGCCAGCAGTTTAAGGCAGGGTTTGAATTCACCCCTCCACTTT. This chain uses TRBV27 with TRBJ1-6; weak D call: TRBD1 (5 bases). CDR1 is MNHEY, CDR2 SMNVEV, per germline (reference sequence). V was clipped by 2 bases and J by 7 bases, with 12 bases between them. This CDR3 has 15 amino acids.

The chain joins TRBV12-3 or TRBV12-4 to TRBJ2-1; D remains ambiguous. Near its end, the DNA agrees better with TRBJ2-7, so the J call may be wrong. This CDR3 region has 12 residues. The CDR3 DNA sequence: TGTGCCAGCAGTTTAGGTTCCTACGAGCAGTACTTC. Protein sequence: CASSLGSYEQYF.

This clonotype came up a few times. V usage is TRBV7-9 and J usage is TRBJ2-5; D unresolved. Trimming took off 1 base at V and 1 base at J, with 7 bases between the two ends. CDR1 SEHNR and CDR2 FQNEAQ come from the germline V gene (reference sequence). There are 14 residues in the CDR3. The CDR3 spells CASSLGTGQETQYF. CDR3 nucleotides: TGTGCCAGCAGCTTAGGGACGGGCCAAGAGACCCAGTACTTC.

The CDR3 region is CASSEAGIGLSSYNEQFF. The CDR3 DNA follows: TGTGCCAGCAGTGAAGCAGGTATAGGGCTAAGCTCCTACAATGAGCAGTTCTTC. The chain is built from TRBV6-1 and TRBJ2-1, with no clear D. Trimming took 0 bases from V and 0 from J, leaving 15 bases between them. Germline CDR1 and CDR2: MNHNS and SASEGT. The CDR3 covers 18 residues.

The CDR3 loop is CASRGHVGALGEQYF. As DNA, the CDR3 is TGTGCCAGCAGGGGACACGTGGGGGCCTTAGGGGAGCAGTACTTC. J is TRBJ2-1 and V is TRBV11-2; D might be TRBD1 (6 bases). Matching the DNA end better, TRBJ2-7 makes the J call doubtful. This CDR3 comprises 15 residues. Germline CDR1 is SGHAT and CDR2 is FQNNGV.